The 2 T cell receptor beta chains below were found in one sample sequenced in a study of blood T cell repertoires in COVID-19. Assay: immunoSEQ multiplex PCR; the TCRdb copy retains only in-frame clones and omits some. This sample has about 110,000 clones; about 85% occur once, and the top ten carry around 4.8%. The sample consisted of peripheral blood. The origin of the receptors is a human donor in a cohort sampled during active COVID-19.

This clone was picked up one time. This chain joins TRBV6-5 and TRBJ1-2; a weak D match, TRBD1 (6 bases). Germline CDR1 MNHEY, CDR2 SVGAGI. V shed 4 bases and J shed 3 bases, with 12 bases lying between them. This CDR3 spans 14 amino acids. Here the CDR3 reads CASSLFSGDYGYTF. The CDR3 DNA sequence: TGTGCCAGCAGTTTATTCTCAGGGGACTATGGCTACACCTTC.

The genes are TRBV28 and TRBJ2-4; TRBD2 aligns across 8 bases. Germline trimming cut 4 bases from V and 3 bases from J; bases unmatched to any gene: 14. Germline lookup yields CDR1 MDHEN and CDR2 SYDVKM. This CDR3 region has 18 residues. In nucleotides, the CDR3 is TGTGCCAGCAGTTCCCCCCTCGGCGGGAGGAATGACAAAAACATTCAGTACTTC. Residues: CASSSPLGGRNDKNIQYF. Combining the CDR3 with reference TRBV28 and TRBJ2-4 gives the whole variable domain DVKVTQSSRYLVKRTGEKVFLECVQDMDHENMFWYRQDPGLGLRLIYFSYDVKMKEKGDIPEGYSVSREKKERFSLILESASTNQTSMYLCASSSPLGGRNDKNIQYFGAGTRLSVL.